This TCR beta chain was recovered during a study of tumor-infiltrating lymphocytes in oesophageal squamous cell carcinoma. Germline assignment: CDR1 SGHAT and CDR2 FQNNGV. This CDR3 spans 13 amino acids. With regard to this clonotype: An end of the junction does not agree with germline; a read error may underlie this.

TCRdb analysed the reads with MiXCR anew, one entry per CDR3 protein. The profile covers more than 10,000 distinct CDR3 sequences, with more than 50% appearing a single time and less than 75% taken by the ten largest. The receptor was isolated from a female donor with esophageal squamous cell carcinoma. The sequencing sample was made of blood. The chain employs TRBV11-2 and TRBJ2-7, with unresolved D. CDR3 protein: CASSLDLGSPLHF. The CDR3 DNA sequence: TGTGCCAGCAGCTTAGATCTTGGGTCACCCCTCCACTTC.